Following are 10 T cell receptor beta chains from one sample sequenced in a study of shared clonotypes between healthy human individuals. Some clones are missing from TCRdb's copy, which holds only in-frame ones; the method was immunoSEQ multiplex PCR. The sample lists about 690,000 clones, about 90% seen once, with roughly 36% in the top ten. The sequencing input was memory CD8+ T cells from PBMCs. As to subset: CD45RO+ cells pooled with CCR7-negative TemRA cells. All receptors come from a man aged 18 to 30 in good health. Some clones in this sample may be carry-over from other donors' samples.

The CDR3 region is CASRAGGTGELFF. The DNA of the CDR3 is TGTGCCAGCAGGGCAGGCGGTACCGGGGAGCTGTTTTTT. The genes are TRBV13 and TRBJ2-2; D is unresolved. This CDR3 is 13 amino acids long. Trimming removed 6 bases from V and 5 bases from J, with 10 bases in between. The germline CDR1 and CDR2 sequences are PRHDT and FYEKMQ (reference sequence). Complete variable domain (other parts from reference TRBV13 and TRBJ2-2): AAGVIQSPRHLIKEKRETATLKCYPIPRHDTVYWYQQGPGQDPQFLISFYEKMQSDKGSIPDRFSAQQFSDYHSELNMSSLELGDSALYFCASRAGGTGELFFGEGSRLTVL.

This chain connects TRBV9 to TRBJ2-5; perhaps TRBD1 as D (6 bases). Per germline, CDR1 SGDLS and CDR2 YYNGEE. V was trimmed by 3 bases and J by 5 bases, leaving 14 bases between them. This CDR3 spans 14 amino acids. CDR3 residues: CASSATGSLETQYF. In nucleotides, the CDR3 is TGTGCCAGCAGCGCTACAGGGTCATTGGAGACCCAGTACTTC.

This CDR3 reads CASSQLNRGGTGELFF. For the CDR3, the DNA is TGCGCCAGCAGTCAGCTCAACAGGGGTGGCACCGGGGAGCTGTTTTTT. The gene calls are TRBV23-1 and TRBJ2-2; TRBD1 matches at 7 bases. TRBV23-1 is an open reading frame whose function is uncertain. The junction had 8 bases not matched to a gene; V was cut back by 3 bases and J by 4 bases. The CDR3 is made up of 16 amino acids.

CDR3 DNA sequence: TGTGCCAGTAGTGCATCCTTCTCTGGGGCCAACGTCCTGACTTTC. Translating it yields CASSASFSGANVLTF. The genes are TRBV19 and TRBJ2-6; no definite D call. Germline V CDR1 and CDR2: LNHDA, SQIVND (reference sequence). V was pared by 5 bases and J by 0 bases, with 8 bases between. CDR3 length equals 15 residues.

The V gene is TRBV5-1, the J gene TRBJ2-3, with a possible D match to TRBD1 (5 bases). V was shortened by 0 bases and J by 4 bases, with 9 bases between the two germline ends. CDR1 and CDR2 from the germline V gene are SGHRS and YFSETQ. The length of the CDR3 is 14 residues. DNA of the CDR3: TGCGCCAGCAGCTTGGCAGGGTGGGCAGATACGCAGTATTTT. Its protein is CASSLAGWADTQYF.

The rearrangement links TRBV11-2 to TRBJ1-5; D unclear. Trimming cost V 2 bases and J 4 bases, with 9 bases left between them. The CDR3 covers 14 residues. Germline V lookup: CDR1 SGHAT, CDR2 FQNNGV. CDR3: CASSLSGGNQPQHF. DNA for the CDR3: TGTGCCAGCAGCTTAAGTGGAGGGAATCAGCCCCAGCATTTT.

The V call is TRBV9, the J call TRBJ2-7; 10 bases agree with TRBD2. Germline-derived CDR1 and CDR2 are SGDLS and YYNGEE. J lost 3 bases, V lost 3 bases, and 12 bases had no gene match. The CDR3 length is 17 residues. CDR3 loop: CASSGNRASGSFYEQYF. The CDR3 DNA follows: TGTGCCAGCAGCGGCAACCGCGCTAGCGGGAGCTTCTACGAGCAGTACTTC. The full variable domain, its missing parts supplied by reference TRBV9 and TRBJ2-7, is DSGVTQTPKHLITATGQRVTLRCSPRSGDLSVYWYQQSLDQGLQFLIQYYNGEERAKGNILERFSAQQFPDLHSELNLSSLELGDSALYFCASSGNRASGSFYEQYFGPGTRLTVT.

The V call is TRBV9, the J call TRBJ2-2; D possibly corresponds to TRBD1 (5 bases). Germline values: CDR1 SGDLS, CDR2 YYNGEE. CDR3 size: 14 residues. V dropped 3 bases and J dropped 4 bases, with 10 bases sitting between them. The CDR3 protein is CASSAFQGTGELFF. The CDR3 bases are TGTGCCAGCAGCGCATTCCAGGGCACCGGGGAGCTGTTTTTT.

As DNA, the CDR3 is TGTGCCAGTAGTATTAACACGAACACTGAAGCTTTCTTT. It is translated as CASSINTNTEAFF. V gene TRBV19 combines with J gene TRBJ1-1; D remains ambiguous. Trimming left V 3 bases short and J 1 base short, with 6 bases between. The CDR3 is 13 residues long. Germline V gene data show CDR1 as LNHDA and CDR2 as SQIVND (reference sequence).

This sequence joins TRBV7-6 and TRBJ2-2, with unresolved D. The CDR3 loop spans 14 amino acids. With 1 base removed from V and 5 bases from J, the gap between germline ends came to 8 bases. Germline CDR1 and CDR2: SGHVS and FNYEAQ. The CDR3 region is CASSLGPRTGELFF. The CDR3 nucleotides are TGTGCCAGCAGCTTAGGCCCTAGAACCGGGGAGCTGTTTTTT. The full variable domain, its missing parts supplied by reference TRBV7-6 and TRBJ2-2, is GAGVSQSPRYKVTKRGQDVALRCDPISGHVSLYWYRQALGQGPEFLTYFNYEAQQDKSGLPNDRFSAERPEGSISTLTIQRTEQRDSAMYRCASSLGPRTGELFFGEGSRLTVL.